This passage covers 25 T cell receptor beta chains from one sample sequenced in a study of blood T cell repertoires in COVID-19. Clones were read by immunoSEQ multiplex PCR, and TCRdb kept only the in-frame ones, dropping some. Of about 440,000 clones listed, about 90% are singletons. Specimen: PBMCs or T cells enriched from blood (not recorded which). The receptors were gathered from a man aged 18 to 29 who had recovered from COVID-19.

V usage is TRBV5-6 and J usage is TRBJ1-1, with TRBD1 matching 7 bases. This CDR3 is 14 amino acids long. Germline lookup yields CDR1 SGHDT and CDR2 YYEEEE. The junction had 5 bases not matched to a gene; V was cut back by 0 bases and J by 6 bases. The CDR3 reads CASSLEQGLAEAFF. As DNA, the CDR3 is TGTGCCAGCAGCTTGGAACAGGGGTTGGCTGAAGCTTTCTTT. Using reference TRBV5-6 and TRBJ1-1 for the parts outside the CDR3, the full variable domain is DAGVTQSPTHLIKTRGQQVTLRCSPKSGHDTVSWYQQALGQGPQFIFQYYEEEERQRGNFPDRFSGHQFPNYSSELNVNALLLGDSALYLCASSLEQGLAEAFFGQGTRLTVV.

Remarks on this clone: Relative to the germline gene, one junction end is altered; a read error may explain this. The J gene is TRBJ2-3, the V gene TRBV2; the match to TRBD1 covers 8 bases. There are 15 residues in the CDR3. Per germline, CDR1 SNHLY and CDR2 FYNNEI. CDR3 in DNA: TGTGCCAGCAGCGAAGGGACAGGAAGCACAGATACGCAGTATTTT. As protein: CASSEGTGSTDTQYF.

A single count supports this clone. The chain carries TRBV7-3 and TRBJ1-1; a weak D match, TRBD1 (6 bases). Germline CDR1 SGHTA, CDR2 FQGTGA. Deletions cut 0 bases from V and 2 bases from J, with 10 bases between. The CDR3 covers 15 residues. For the CDR3, the DNA is TGTGCCAGCAGCTTAACTCCGGACAGAAACACTGAAGCTTTCTTT. Its translation is CASSLTPDRNTEAFF.

This chain joins TRBV11-3 and TRBJ2-2; D is unresolved. The germline CDR1 and CDR2 sequences are SGHNT and YENEEA. CDR3 size: 16 residues. Trimming left V 2 bases short and J 0 bases short, with 10 bases between. CDR3 sequence (DNA): TGTGCCAGCAGCTTATCTCGAGGTTCGAACACCGGGGAGCTGTTTTTT. Protein sequence: CASSLSRGSNTGELFF.

The rearrangement uses TRBV11-3 and TRBJ1-2; TRBD1 might be the D (6 bases). V was trimmed by 1 base and J by 2 bases, leaving 8 bases between them. CDR1 is SGHNT, CDR2 YENEEA, per germline. The length of the CDR3 is 14 residues. CDR3 sequence reads: CASSLGDRNYGYTF. The CDR3 DNA reads as TGTGCCAGCAGCTTAGGCGACAGGAACTATGGCTACACCTTC.

This clone was counted only a few times. V and J are TRBV7-8 and TRBJ1-1, with 9 nucleotides matching TRBD1. Germline CDR1 reads SGHVS; CDR2 reads FQNEAQ. The V segment lost 3 bases and the J segment 7 bases; nucleotides outside the gene matches: 3. The CDR3 contains 13 residues. The CDR3 spells CASSLGQGGEAFF. CDR3 sequence (DNA): TGTGCCAGCAGCTTGGGACAGGGAGGTGAAGCTTTCTTT.

V usage is TRBV9 and J usage is TRBJ2-1; D may be TRBD2 (5 bases). Trimming cost V 4 bases and J 7 bases, with 21 bases left between them. There are 16 residues in the CDR3. CDR1 SGDLS and CDR2 YYNGEE come from the germline V gene. CDR3 region: CASSISVTGRGNEQFF. For the CDR3, the DNA is TGTGCCAGCAGCATTAGTGTTACGGGAAGAGGAAATGAGCAGTTCTTC.

This sequence joins TRBV7-9 and TRBJ1-4, with D maybe TRBD1 (6 bases). The germline V gene encodes CDR1 SEHNR and CDR2 FQNEAQ (reference sequence). V shed 3 bases and J shed 4 bases, with 12 bases lying between them. The length of the CDR3 is 15 residues. CDR3 residues: CASSFQDSRNEKLFF. As DNA, the CDR3 is TGTGCCAGCAGCTTTCAGGACAGCCGTAATGAAAAACTGTTTTTT.

This clone is a singleton in its sample. V gene TRBV25-1 combines with J gene TRBJ1-4; TRBD1 aligns across 7 bases. Losses at the gene ends were 8 bases for V and 9 bases for J; bases not matched to a gene: 6. The CDR3 contains 12 residues. The V gene's germline CDR1 is MGHDK and CDR2 SYGVNS. The CDR3 protein is CASGDSRKKLFF. The CDR3, as DNA: TGTGCCAGCGGGGACAGTAGGAAAAAACTGTTTTTT.

The rearrangement joins TRBV28 to TRBJ1-5; no clear D. Trimming stripped 6 bases from V and 0 bases from J, with 12 bases between. The CDR3 covers 15 residues. Germline CDR1 MDHEN, CDR2 SYDVKM. The DNA for the CDR3 is TGTGCCAGCAGCCGAGGCCCGATTAGCAATCAGCCCCAGCATTTT. Its protein is CASSRGPISNQPQHF.

The J gene is TRBJ1-2, the V gene TRBV12-3 or TRBV12-4, with D possibly TRBD1 on 6 matching bases. The CDR3 contains 13 residues. Trimming cost V 3 bases and J 8 bases, with 13 bases left between them. CDR3 amino acids: CASSLQGLVGYTF. The CDR3 coding sequence is TGTGCCAGCAGTTTGCAGGGGCTCGTCGGCTACACCTTC.

This clone was detected a few times. J is TRBJ1-2 and V is TRBV5-6, with 9 positions matching TRBD1. There are 14 residues in the CDR3. CDR1 SGHDT and CDR2 YYEEEE come from the germline V gene. With 6 bases clipped from V and 6 bases from J, the junction kept 9 bases outside the gene matches. In DNA, the CDR3 is TGTGCCAGCACCTGGGGACAGGGCATTAATGGCTACACCTTC. Translated: CASTWGQGINGYTF.

This clone has ten or more counts. This sequence joins TRBV11-3 and TRBJ1-1; tentative D call: TRBD1 (5 bases). Germline V gene data show CDR1 as SGHNT and CDR2 as YENEEA. Deletions cut 5 bases from V and 4 bases from J, with 20 bases between. The CDR3 consists of 16 residues. CDR3 in amino acids: CASSDGQDMRGTEAFF. The CDR3 region has the DNA TGTGCCAGCAGCGACGGGCAGGACATGCGGGGCACTGAAGCTTTCTTT.

This clone was recorded once. V gene TRBV7-7 combines with J gene TRBJ2-1; 13 bases match TRBD2. V lost 5 bases, J lost 5 bases, and 3 bases stayed unmatched. The CDR3 loop spans 15 amino acids. Germline assignment: CDR1 SSHAT and CDR2 FNYEAQ (reference sequence). Here the CDR3 reads CASSEGLAGNNEQFF. The CDR3 DNA reads as TGTGCCAGCAGCGAGGGACTAGCGGGGAACAATGAGCAGTTCTTC.

J is TRBJ1-4 and V is TRBV28, with D tentatively TRBD1 (6 bases). The V gene's germline CDR1 is MDHEN and CDR2 SYDVKM. Trimming cost V 2 bases and J 8 bases, with 12 bases left between them. The CDR3 sequence is 14 residues long. The DNA of the CDR3 is TGTGCCAGCAGTTTAGTAGGGGGAGAGGAAAAACTGTTTTTT. Its translation is CASSLVGGEEKLFF.

The CDR3 nucleotides read TGTGCCAGCAACGTAATGGGGGGGACTAATGAAAAACTGTTTTTT. Translating it yields CASNVMGGTNEKLFF. The chain is built from TRBV7-8 and TRBJ1-4; D is perhaps TRBD1 (5 bases). V was pared by 7 bases and J by 2 bases, with 14 bases between. The CDR3 has 15 residues. Germline assignment: CDR1 SGHVS and CDR2 FQNEAQ.

CDR3 bases: TGTGCCAGCAGCCCTCCCAGGGGGGAGACCCAGTACTTC. As protein: CASSPPRGETQYF. The V and J genes are TRBV7-9 and TRBJ2-5; 7 bases fit TRBD1. The germline gives CDR1 SEHNR, CDR2 FQNEAQ (reference sequence). V gave up 5 bases and J gave up 5 bases; unmatched junction bases: 5. This CDR3 region has 13 residues.

This chain joins TRBV3-1 (or the pseudogene TRBV3-2) and TRBJ2-1; 8 bases are shared with TRBD2. Trimming removed 0 bases from V and 0 bases from J; junction bases left unmatched: 4. The CDR3 loop spans 17 amino acids. The germline V gene encodes CDR1 LGHDT and CDR2 YNNKEL (reference sequence). CDR3 sequence reads: CASSQDVAGISYNEQFF. CDR3 sequence (DNA): TGTGCCAGCAGCCAAGATGTAGCGGGAATCTCCTACAATGAGCAGTTCTTC.

To note about this clone: Other DNA sequences in this sample translate to the same CDR3. V gene TRBV18 combines with J gene TRBJ1-1; D not resolved. The CDR3 covers 12 residues. V was pared by 3 bases and J by 8 bases, with 10 bases between. Germline V gene lookup returns CDR1 KGHSH and CDR2 LQKENI. The CDR3 sequence is CASSPPGGEAFF. CDR3 in DNA: TGTGCCAGCTCACCCCCCGGCGGCGAAGCTTTCTTT.

This clone was found once. The J gene is TRBJ1-1, the V gene TRBV6-5; a weak D match, TRBD1 (6 bases). The germline V and J ends were trimmed by 11 bases and 8 bases, with 15 bases remaining between them. Germline CDR1 reads MNHEY; CDR2 reads SVGAGI. The CDR3 extends over 11 amino acids. As DNA, the CDR3 is TGTGCCGCTACAGGGTTTTTGGAAGCTTTCTTT. Translating it yields CAATGFLEAFF.

This sequence joins TRBV5-4 and TRBJ1-1; weak D call: TRBD1 (5 bases). The germline gives CDR1 SGHNT, CDR2 YYREEE (reference sequence). This CDR3 is built from 16 residues. V lost 4 bases and J 4 bases, leaving 20 bases between the germline ends. CDR3 residues: CASSPPGSGRSTEAFF. The CDR3 nucleotides read TGTGCCAGCAGCCCGCCGGGGTCAGGGAGGAGCACTGAAGCTTTCTTT.

The chain employs TRBV12-1 and TRBJ2-1; TRBD2 is the table's D call and was not checked against the DNA. TRBV12-1 is given as a pseudogene. This CDR3 region has 19 residues. CDR3 in DNA: TGTGCCAGCAGCATCGGGGTAAGGTCTAGCGGGAGTGATCGTAATGAGCAGTTCTTC. Amino acid sequence: CASSIGVRSSGSDRNEQFF.

The chain carries TRBV5-1 and TRBJ2-7; the match to TRBD1 covers 8 bases. The CDR3 is 14 amino acids. With V trimmed by 0 bases and J by 2 bases, 1 base remained unmatched. Germline CDR1 SGHRS, CDR2 YFSETQ. CDR3 protein: CASSLDRGAYEQYF. The CDR3 coding sequence is TGCGCCAGCAGCTTGGACAGGGGGGCCTACGAGCAGTACTTC.

This chain connects TRBV5-4 to TRBJ2-1; the match to TRBD1 covers 7 bases. CDR3 size: 15 residues. Germline V gives CDR1 SGHNT, CDR2 YYREEE (reference sequence). The junction had 10 bases not matched to a gene; V was cut back by 4 bases and J by 6 bases. CDR3 nucleotides: TGTGCCAGCAGCAGACAGGGCTCAAAGGTCAATGAGCAGTTCTTC. This gives the protein CASSRQGSKVNEQFF. Full variable domain (rest looked up from reference TRBV5-4 and TRBJ2-1): ETGVTQSPTHLIKTRGQQVTLRCSSQSGHNTVSWYQQALGQGPQFIFQYYREEENGRGNFPPRFSGLQFPNYSSELNVNALELDDSALYLCASSRQGSKVNEQFFGPGTRLTVL.

The V call is TRBV28, the J call TRBJ2-7; a weak D match, TRBD2 (5 bases). V was trimmed by 3 bases and J by 6 bases, leaving 15 bases between them. The CDR3 runs to 14 residues. From germline, CDR1 is MDHEN and CDR2 SYDVKM. The CDR3 DNA follows: TGTGCCAGCAGTTTGGGCGGGTATTCGTTCGAGCAGTACTTC. The encoded protein is CASSLGGYSFEQYF.